This T cell receptor beta chain was identified during a study of CD4 T cells in relation to SARS-CoV-2 and coronaviruses. Background on the study: Negative control cultures got HIV-1 Nef peptides or no peptide.

Comment on this clone: Its antigen is undetermined.

J gave up 0 bases and V 4 bases, and 11 bases lay outside the gene matches. The length of the CDR3 is 19 residues. CDR1 and CDR2 (germline): KGHSH, LQKENI. TCRdb keeps only in-frame clones here, not all; method: immunoSEQ multiplex PCR. The sample contains 15,000 to 20,000 clones, around 81% of which appear only once. Before the COVID-19 pandemic, during about 2010-2018, CD4+ T cells were taken from unexposed donors. Isolation of CD4+ T cells took place after approximately 10 days in culture. Cells permitting, SARS-CoV-2 S/N and four cold-coronavirus spikes were tested on unexposed-donor CD4+ T cells.

The receptor was derived from a human donor in good health. Sequencing was done on a sample of CD4+ T cells from PBMCs, cultured in vitro. The chain couples TRBV18 to TRBJ2-2, with 10 bases fitting TRBD2. CDR3 DNA: TGTGCCAGCTCACTCCGCGATAATAGCGGGGGGACGAACACCGGGGAGCTGTTTTTT. It is translated as CASSLRDNSGGTNTGELFF.